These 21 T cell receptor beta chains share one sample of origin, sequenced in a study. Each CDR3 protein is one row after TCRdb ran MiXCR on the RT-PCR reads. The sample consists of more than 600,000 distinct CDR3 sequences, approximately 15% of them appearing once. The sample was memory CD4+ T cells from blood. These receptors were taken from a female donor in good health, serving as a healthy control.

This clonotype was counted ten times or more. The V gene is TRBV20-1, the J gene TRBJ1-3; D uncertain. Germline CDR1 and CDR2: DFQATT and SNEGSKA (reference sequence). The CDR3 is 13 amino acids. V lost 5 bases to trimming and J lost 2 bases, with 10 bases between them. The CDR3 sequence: CSAWWDAGNTIYF. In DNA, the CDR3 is TGCAGTGCTTGGTGGGATGCTGGAAACACCATATATTTT.

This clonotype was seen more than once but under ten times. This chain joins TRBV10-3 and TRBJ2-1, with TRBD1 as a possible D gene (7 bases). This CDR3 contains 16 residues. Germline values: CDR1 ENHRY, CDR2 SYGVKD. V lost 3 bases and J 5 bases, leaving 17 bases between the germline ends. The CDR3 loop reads CAISEPPGGSDNEQFF. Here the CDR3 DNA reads TGTGCCATCAGTGAACCGCCAGGGGGGTCGGACAATGAGCAGTTCTTC.

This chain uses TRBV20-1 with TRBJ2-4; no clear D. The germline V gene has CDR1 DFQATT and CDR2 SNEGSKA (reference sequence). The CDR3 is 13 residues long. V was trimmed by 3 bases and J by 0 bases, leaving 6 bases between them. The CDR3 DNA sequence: TGCAGTGCTAGTGGTGAAGCCAAAAACATTCAGTACTTC. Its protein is CSASGEAKNIQYF.

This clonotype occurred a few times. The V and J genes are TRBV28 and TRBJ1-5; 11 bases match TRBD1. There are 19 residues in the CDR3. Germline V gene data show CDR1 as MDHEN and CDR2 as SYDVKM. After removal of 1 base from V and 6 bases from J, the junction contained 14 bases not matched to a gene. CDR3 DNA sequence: TGTGCCAGCAGTTTATTGGGGAGCGGCGGGACAGGGGGAGTTCAGCCCCAGCATTTT. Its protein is CASSLLGSGGTGGVQPQHF.

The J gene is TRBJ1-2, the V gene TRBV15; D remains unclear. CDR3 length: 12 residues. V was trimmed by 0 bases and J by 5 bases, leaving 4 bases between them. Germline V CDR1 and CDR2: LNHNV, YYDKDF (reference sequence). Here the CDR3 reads CATSRDRYGYTF. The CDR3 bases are TGTGCCACCAGCAGAGATCGATATGGCTACACCTTC. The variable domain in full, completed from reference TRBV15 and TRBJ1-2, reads DAMVIQNPRYQVTQFGKPVTLSCSQTLNHNVMYWYQQKSSQAPKLLFHYYDKDFNNEADTPDNFQSRRPNTSFCFLDIRSPGLGDTAMYLCATSRDRYGYTFGSGTRLTVV.

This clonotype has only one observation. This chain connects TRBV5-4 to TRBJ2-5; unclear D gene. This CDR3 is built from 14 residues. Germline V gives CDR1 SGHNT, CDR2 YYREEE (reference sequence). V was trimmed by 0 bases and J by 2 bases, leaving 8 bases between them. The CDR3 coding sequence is TGTGCCAGCAGCTTGGACGACCGGCAAGAGACCCAGTACTTC. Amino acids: CASSLDDRQETQYF.

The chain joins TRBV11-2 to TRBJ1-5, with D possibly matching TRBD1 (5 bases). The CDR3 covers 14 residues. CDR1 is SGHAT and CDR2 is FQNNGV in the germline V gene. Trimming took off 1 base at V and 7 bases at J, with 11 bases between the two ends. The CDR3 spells CASSLGWRDQPQHF. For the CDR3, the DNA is TGTGCCAGCAGCTTAGGCTGGAGGGACCAGCCCCAGCATTTT.

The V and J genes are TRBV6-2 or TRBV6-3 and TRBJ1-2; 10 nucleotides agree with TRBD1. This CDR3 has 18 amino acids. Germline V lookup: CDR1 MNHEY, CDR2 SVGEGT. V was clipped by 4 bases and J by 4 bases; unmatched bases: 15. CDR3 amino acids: CASSSPRGQGTVRYGYTF. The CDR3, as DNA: TGTGCCAGCAGTTCTCCCCGGGGACAGGGGACAGTCCGCTATGGCTACACCTTC.

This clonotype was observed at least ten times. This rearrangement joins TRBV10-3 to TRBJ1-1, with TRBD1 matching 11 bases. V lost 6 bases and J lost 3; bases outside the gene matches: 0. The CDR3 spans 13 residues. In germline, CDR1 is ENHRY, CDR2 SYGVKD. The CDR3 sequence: CAIRGQGDTEAFF. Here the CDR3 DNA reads TGTGCCATCAGGGGACAGGGGGACACTGAAGCTTTCTTT.

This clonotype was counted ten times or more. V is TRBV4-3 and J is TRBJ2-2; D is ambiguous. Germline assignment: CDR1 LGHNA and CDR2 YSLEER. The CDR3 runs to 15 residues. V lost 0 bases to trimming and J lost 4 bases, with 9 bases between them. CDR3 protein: CASSQDAVSTGELFF. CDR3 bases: TGCGCCAGCAGCCAAGACGCGGTTTCCACCGGGGAGCTGTTTTTT.

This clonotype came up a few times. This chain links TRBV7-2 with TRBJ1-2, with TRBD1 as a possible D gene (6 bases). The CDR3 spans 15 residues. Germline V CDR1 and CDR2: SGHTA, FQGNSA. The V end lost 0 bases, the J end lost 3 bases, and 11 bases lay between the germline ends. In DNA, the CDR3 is TGTGCCAGCAGCTTAGCCGGCTCAGGGGACTATGGCTACACCTTC. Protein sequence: CASSLAGSGDYGYTF. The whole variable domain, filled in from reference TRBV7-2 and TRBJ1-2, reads GAGVSQSPSNKVTEKGKDVELRCDPISGHTALYWYRQSLGQGLEFLIYFQGNSAPDKSGLPSDRFSAERTGGSVSTLTIQRTQQEDSAVYLCASSLAGSGDYGYTFGSGTRLTVV.

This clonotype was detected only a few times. CDR3 protein: CASTAQTGGNYGYTF. In DNA, the CDR3 is TGTGCCAGCACCGCCCAAACAGGGGGGAACTATGGCTACACCTTC. The rearrangement joins TRBV6-1 to TRBJ1-2; 8 bases line up with TRBD1. The CDR3 contains 15 residues. V lost 7 bases to trimming and J lost 2 bases; unmatched junction nucleotides: 9. Germline V lookup: CDR1 MNHNS, CDR2 SASEGT.

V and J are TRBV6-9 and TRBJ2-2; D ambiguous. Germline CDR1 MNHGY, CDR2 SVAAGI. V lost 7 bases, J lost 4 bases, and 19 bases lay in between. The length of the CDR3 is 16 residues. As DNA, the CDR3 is TGTGCCAGCAACACCACCCGTCAGCCCCTCACCGGGGAGCTGTTTTTT. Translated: CASNTTRQPLTGELFF.

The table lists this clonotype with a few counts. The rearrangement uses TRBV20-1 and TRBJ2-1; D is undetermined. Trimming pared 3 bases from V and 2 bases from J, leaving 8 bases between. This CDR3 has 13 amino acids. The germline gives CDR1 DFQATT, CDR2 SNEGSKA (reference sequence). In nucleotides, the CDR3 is TGCAGTGCTAGCTCGAGAACCTACAATGAGCAGTTCTTC. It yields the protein CSASSRTYNEQFF.

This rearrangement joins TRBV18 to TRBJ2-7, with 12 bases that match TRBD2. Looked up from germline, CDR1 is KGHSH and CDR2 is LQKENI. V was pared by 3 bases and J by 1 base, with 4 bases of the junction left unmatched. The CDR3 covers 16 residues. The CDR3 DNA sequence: TGTGCCAGCTCACCTCTAGCGGGAGGGGGATCCTACGAGCAGTACTTC. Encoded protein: CASSPLAGGGSYEQYF.

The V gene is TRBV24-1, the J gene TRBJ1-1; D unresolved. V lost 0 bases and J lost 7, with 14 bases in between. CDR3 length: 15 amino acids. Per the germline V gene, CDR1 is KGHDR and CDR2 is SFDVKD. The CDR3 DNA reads TGTGCCACCAGTGATTTGCGCCGGGGTTGGCTTGAAGCTTTCTTT. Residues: CATSDLRRGWLEAFF.

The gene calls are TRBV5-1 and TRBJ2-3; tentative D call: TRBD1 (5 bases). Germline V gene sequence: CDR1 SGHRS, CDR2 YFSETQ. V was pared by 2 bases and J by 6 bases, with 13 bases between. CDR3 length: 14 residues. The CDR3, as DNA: TGCGCCAGCAGCTTAGGCCAGGGCGTCGATACGCAGTATTTT. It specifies CASSLGQGVDTQYF.

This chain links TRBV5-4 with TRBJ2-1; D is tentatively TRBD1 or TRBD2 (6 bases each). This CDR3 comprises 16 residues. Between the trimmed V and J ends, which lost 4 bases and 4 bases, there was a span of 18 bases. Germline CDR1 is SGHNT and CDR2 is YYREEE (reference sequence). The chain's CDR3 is CASSPPGAMTYNEQFF. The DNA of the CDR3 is TGTGCCAGCAGCCCCCCGGGGGCTATGACGTACAATGAGCAGTTCTTC.

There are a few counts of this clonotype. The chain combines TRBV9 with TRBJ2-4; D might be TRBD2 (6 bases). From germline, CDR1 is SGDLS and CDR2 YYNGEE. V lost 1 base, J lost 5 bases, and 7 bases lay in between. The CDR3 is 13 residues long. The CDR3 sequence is CASSVSGENIQYF. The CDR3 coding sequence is TGTGCCAGCAGCGTATCGGGGGAAAACATTCAGTACTTC.

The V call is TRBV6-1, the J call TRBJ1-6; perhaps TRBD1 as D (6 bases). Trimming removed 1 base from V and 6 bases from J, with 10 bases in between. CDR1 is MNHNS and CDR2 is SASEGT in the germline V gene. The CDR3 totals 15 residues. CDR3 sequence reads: CASSEGGRGNSPLHF. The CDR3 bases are TGTGCCAGCAGTGAAGGCGGCAGGGGTAATTCACCCCTCCACTTT.

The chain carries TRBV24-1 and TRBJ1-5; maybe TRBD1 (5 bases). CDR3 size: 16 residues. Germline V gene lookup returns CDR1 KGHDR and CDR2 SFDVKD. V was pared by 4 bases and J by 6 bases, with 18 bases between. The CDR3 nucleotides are TGTGCCACCAGTGAGTCCCCGATGTGGGGCCCTCAGCCCCAGCATTTT. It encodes CATSESPMWGPQPQHF.